This T cell receptor (beta chain) was observed in a study of T cells in Graves' hyperthyroidism and ophthalmopathy. CDR1 and CDR2 (germline): MNHEY, SMNVEV (reference sequence). Trimming cost V 3 bases and J 9 bases, with 12 bases left between them. This CDR3 comprises 13 residues. Amplification of TCR beta CDR3 regions was performed using RNA transcripts as template. First-round RT-PCR with HTBI primers amplified the TCR CDR3 region. TCRdb recomputed calls from the multiplex PCR reads with MiXCR, one row per CDR3 protein. The sample shows approximately 640,000 distinct CDR3 sequences, about 18% of them seen only once.

The sequence was collected from a man in his fifties or sixties with Graves' hyperthyroidism. The chain uses TRBV27 and TRBJ2-1; the D is unclear. Material for sequencing was blood. CDR3 in amino acids: CASSLRETVEQFF. CDR3 bases: TGTGCCAGCAGTTTGCGCGAGACGGTTGAGCAGTTCTTC.